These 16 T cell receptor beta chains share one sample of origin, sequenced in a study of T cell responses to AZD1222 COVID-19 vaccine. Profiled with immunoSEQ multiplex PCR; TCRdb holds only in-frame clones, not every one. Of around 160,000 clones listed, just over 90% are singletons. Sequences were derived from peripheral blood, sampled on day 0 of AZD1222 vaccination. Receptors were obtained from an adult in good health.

In DNA form, the CDR3 reads TGTGCCAGCTCAGCGACGGGGGCAGGTGGAAACACCATATATTTT. Protein product: CASSATGAGGNTIYF. The J gene is TRBJ1-3, the V gene TRBV18, with TRBD1 as a possible D gene (6 bases). CDR3 length: 15 residues. V gave up 5 bases and J gave up 3 bases, with 14 bases separating them. CDR1 KGHSH and CDR2 LQKENI come from the germline V gene.

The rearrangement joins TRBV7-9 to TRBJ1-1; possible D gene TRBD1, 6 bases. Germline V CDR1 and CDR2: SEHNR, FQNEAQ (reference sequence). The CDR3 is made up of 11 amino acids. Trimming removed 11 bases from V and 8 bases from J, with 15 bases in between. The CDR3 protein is CASSKGQEAFF. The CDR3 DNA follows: TGTGCCTCCTCTAAGGGACAAGAAGCTTTCTTT.

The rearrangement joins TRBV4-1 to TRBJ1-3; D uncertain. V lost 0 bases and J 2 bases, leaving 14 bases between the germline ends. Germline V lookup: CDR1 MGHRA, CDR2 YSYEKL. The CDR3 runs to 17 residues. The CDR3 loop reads CASSQDGLKRPGNTIYF. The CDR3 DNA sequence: TGCGCCAGCAGCCAAGACGGCCTGAAAAGGCCTGGAAACACCATATATTTT.

In DNA, the CDR3 is TGTGCCAGCAGTCTCAGTGGATCTGTAAATAGCAATCAGCCCCAGCATTTT. Translated: CASSLSGSVNSNQPQHF. The chain uses TRBV6-6 and TRBJ1-5; unclear D gene. Trimming removed 5 bases at V and 0 bases at J, with 17 bases between. Germline CDR1 and CDR2: MNHNY and SVGAGI (reference sequence). This CDR3 has 17 residues.

For the CDR3, the DNA is TGTGCCAGCAGCTTGACCAAACAAAGAAACAATGAGCAGTTCTTC. Protein: CASSLTKQRNNEQFF. This sequence joins TRBV5-8 and TRBJ2-1, with no clear D. The CDR3 loop spans 15 amino acids. Trimming removed 1 base from V and 5 bases from J, with 13 bases in between. Germline values: CDR1 SGHTS, CDR2 YDEGEE.

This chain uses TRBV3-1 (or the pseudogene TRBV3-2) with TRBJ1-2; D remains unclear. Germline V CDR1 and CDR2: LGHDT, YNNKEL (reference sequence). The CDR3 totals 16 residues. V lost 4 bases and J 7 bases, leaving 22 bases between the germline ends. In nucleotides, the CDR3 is TGTGCCAGCAGCCCCCGGGTGAAGCCCTCCACGGCTGGCTACACCTTC. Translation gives CASSPRVKPSTAGYTF.

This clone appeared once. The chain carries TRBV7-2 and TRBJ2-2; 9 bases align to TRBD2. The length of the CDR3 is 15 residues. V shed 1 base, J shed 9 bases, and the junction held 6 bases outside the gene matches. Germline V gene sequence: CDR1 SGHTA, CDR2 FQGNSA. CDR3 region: CASSLGLAEGRELFF. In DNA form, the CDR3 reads TGTGCCAGCAGCTTAGGACTAGCGGAGGGCCGGGAGCTGTTTTTT.

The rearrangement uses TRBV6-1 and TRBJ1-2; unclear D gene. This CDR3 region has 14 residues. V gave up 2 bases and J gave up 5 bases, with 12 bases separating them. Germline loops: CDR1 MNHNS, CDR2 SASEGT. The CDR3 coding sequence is TGTGCCAGCAGTGAACAGCTTCCCCCTTATGGCTACACCTTC. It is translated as CASSEQLPPYGYTF.

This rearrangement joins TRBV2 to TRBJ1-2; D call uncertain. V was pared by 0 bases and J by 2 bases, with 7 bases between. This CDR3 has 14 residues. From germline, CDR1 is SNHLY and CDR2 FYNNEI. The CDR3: CASSEARGNYGYTF. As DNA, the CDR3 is TGTGCCAGCAGTGAAGCCCGAGGGAACTATGGCTACACCTTC.

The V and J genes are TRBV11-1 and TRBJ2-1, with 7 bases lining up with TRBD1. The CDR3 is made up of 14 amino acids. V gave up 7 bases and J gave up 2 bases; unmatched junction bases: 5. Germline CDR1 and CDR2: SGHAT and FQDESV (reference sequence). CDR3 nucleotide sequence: TGTGCCAGCACCCTGGGACAGACCTACAATGAGCAGTTCTTC. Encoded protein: CASTLGQTYNEQFF.

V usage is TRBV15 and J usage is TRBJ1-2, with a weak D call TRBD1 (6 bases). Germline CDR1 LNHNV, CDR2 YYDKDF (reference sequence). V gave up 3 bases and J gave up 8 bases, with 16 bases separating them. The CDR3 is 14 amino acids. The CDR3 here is CATSSSQGPGGYTF. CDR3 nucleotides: TGTGCCACCAGCAGCTCACAGGGACCAGGGGGCTACACCTTC.

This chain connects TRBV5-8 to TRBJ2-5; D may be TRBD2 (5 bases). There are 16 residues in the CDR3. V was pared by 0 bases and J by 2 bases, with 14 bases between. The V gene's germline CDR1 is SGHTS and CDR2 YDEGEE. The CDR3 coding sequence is TGTGCCAGCAGCTTGGTGGCCCCGGGAATTCAAGAGACCCAGTACTTC. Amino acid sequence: CASSLVAPGIQETQYF.

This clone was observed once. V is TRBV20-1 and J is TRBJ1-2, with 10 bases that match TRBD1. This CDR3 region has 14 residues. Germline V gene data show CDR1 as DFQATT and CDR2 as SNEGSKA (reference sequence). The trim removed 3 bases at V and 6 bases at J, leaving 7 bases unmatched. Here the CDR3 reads CSASKTGTGDGYTF. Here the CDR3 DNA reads TGCAGTGCTAGTAAAACCGGGACAGGGGATGGCTACACCTTC.

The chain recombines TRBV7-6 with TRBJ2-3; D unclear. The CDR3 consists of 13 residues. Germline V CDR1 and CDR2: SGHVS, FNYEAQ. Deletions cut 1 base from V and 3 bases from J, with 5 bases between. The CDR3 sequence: CASSLDPTDTQYF. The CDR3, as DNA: TGTGCCAGCAGCTTAGATCCTACAGATACGCAGTATTTT.

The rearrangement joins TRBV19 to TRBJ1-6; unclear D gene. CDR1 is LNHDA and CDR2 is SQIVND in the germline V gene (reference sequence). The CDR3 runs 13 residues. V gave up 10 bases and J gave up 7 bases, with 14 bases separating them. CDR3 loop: CATQYSWNSPLHF. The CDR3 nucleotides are TGTGCCACCCAGTACAGCTGGAATTCACCCCTCCACTTT.

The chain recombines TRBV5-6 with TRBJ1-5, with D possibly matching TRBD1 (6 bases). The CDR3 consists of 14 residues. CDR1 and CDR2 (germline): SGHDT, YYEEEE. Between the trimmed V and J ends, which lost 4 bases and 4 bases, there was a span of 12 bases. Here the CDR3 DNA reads TGTGCCAGCAGCGAGGGGGTGACAAATCAGCCCCAGCATTTT. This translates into CASSEGVTNQPQHF.